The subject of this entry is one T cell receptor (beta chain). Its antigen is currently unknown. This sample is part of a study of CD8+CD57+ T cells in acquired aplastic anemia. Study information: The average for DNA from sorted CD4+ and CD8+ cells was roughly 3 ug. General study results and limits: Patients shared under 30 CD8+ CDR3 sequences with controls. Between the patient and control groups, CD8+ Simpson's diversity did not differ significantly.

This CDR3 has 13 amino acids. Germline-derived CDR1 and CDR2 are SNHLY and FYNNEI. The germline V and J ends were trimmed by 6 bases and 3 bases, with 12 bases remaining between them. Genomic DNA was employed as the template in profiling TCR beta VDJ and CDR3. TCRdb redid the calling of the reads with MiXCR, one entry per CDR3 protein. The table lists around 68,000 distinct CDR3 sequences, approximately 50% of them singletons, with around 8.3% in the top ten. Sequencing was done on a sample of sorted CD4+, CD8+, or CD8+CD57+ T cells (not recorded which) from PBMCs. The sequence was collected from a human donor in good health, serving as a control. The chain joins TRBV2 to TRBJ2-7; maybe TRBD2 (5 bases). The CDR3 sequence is CASRKGSGYEQYF. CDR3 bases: TGTGCCAGCAGAAAAGGGAGCGGCTACGAGCAGTACTTC.